This T cell receptor beta chain stems from a study of T cell responses to AZD1222 COVID-19 vaccine. Whole-study findings and limits: Unmutated variant regions are reportedly the target of nearly half of TCRs that are spike-specific.

The germline V and J ends were trimmed by 6 bases and 2 bases, with 14 bases remaining between them. The germline V gene has CDR1 MNHEY and CDR2 SMNVEV (reference sequence). The CDR3 runs to 15 residues. Generated by immunoSEQ multiplex PCR, the TCRdb table keeps only in-frame clones and is missing some. This table has around 130,000 clones, roughly 93% appearing once. About this clone itself: Its antigen is unidentified.

The material sequenced was peripheral blood, taken on day 0 of AZD1222 vaccination. This chain uses TRBV27 with TRBJ1-5, with a weak D call TRBD1 (5 bases). The clonotype was recovered from an adult in good health. The CDR3, as DNA: TGTGCCAGCAGAAGCCAGGGCGGGGGCAATCAGCCCCAGCATTTT. Translating gives CASRSQGGGNQPQHF.